This TCR beta chain was identified in a study of cytomegalovirus exposure and HLA in healthy donors. Study-level information: Unique TCRs numbering roughly 85 million, obtained from HLA-typed donors, made up an early data release. Overall study results and limits: Later analysis identified a missense DCLRE1C variant that was linked to TCR beta V- and J-gene trimming.

PCR was performed using 60 Vbeta and 13 Jbeta primers. Authors' analysis steps: Unique TCR beta chains numbered around 80 million in a later analysis, with around 12 million shared. Here immunoSEQ multiplex PCR was the method, and the copy in TCRdb shows in-frame clones only, minus some. From that table come the V and J calls and clone size; the DNA was used to work out D and trimming. The sample is made up of more than 55,000 clones, and the top ten hold over 4% of it. The CDR3 is made up of 14 amino acids. Germline V gene sequence: CDR1 LNHDA, CDR2 SQIVND (reference sequence). The V gene lost 5 bases and the J gene lost 0 bases, with 10 bases spanning the gap. In regard to this clone: The antigen remains undetermined.

The donors, nominally healthy at sampling, likely had unrecorded immune exposures. The receptor comes from a middle-aged woman in good health and CMV-seropositive. The specimen sequenced was PBMCs. The gene calls are TRBV19 and TRBJ1-1; D gene uncertain. CDR3 in amino acids: CASSLHSMNTEAFF. In nucleotides, the CDR3 is TGTGCCAGTAGTCTTCATTCTATGAACACTGAAGCTTTCTTT.